These 6 T cell receptor beta chains were all obtained from the same sample, sequenced in a study of OX40 agonist ivuxolimab in advanced cancers. The protocol was immunoSEQ multiplex PCR, while the TCRdb copy is restricted to in-frame clones and leaves out a portion. The table lists nearly 70,000 clones, 85% of them singletons, with approximately 6.1% in the top ten. Sequences were derived from CD4+ or CD8+ T cells sorted from blood, sampled in a trial of the OX40 agonist ivuxolimab. These TCRs come from an adult with an advanced solid tumor such as melanoma, head and neck, liver or kidney cancer.

The chain carries TRBV9 and TRBJ2-7; possible D gene TRBD2, 5 bases. The germline CDR1 and CDR2 sequences are SGDLS and YYNGEE. Trimming left V 0 bases short and J 5 bases short, with 15 bases between. This CDR3 has 15 amino acids. The CDR3 region is CASSVAPLARHEQYF. The DNA for the CDR3 is TGTGCCAGCAGCGTAGCACCCCTAGCACGGCACGAGCAGTACTTC. Combining the CDR3 with reference TRBV9 and TRBJ2-7 gives the whole variable domain DSGVTQTPKHLITATGQRVTLRCSPRSGDLSVYWYQQSLDQGLQFLIQYYNGEERAKGNILERFSAQQFPDLHSELNLSSLELGDSALYFCASSVAPLARHEQYFGPGTRLTVT.

The V gene is TRBV2, the J gene TRBJ2-1; TRBD2 might be the D (6 bases). The germline V gene encodes CDR1 SNHLY and CDR2 FYNNEI. V was shortened by 2 bases and J by 4 bases, with 9 bases between the two germline ends. The CDR3 is 14 residues long. CDR3 amino acids: CASSEWGLYNEQFF. CDR3 nucleotides: TGTGCCAGCAGTGAATGGGGACTGTACAATGAGCAGTTCTTC.

This chain joins TRBV7-9 and TRBJ2-5; D is perhaps TRBD1 (6 bases). The V gene lost 3 bases and the J gene lost 7 bases, with 15 bases spanning the gap. CDR3 length: 14 residues. Germline CDR1 SEHNR, CDR2 FQNEAQ (reference sequence). The CDR3 coding sequence is TGTGCCAGCAGCTTTTTACAGGGCTCAAGGACCCAGTACTTC. Its translation is CASSFLQGSRTQYF.

The chain joins TRBV5-1 to TRBJ2-7; D is unresolved. This CDR3 is 14 amino acids long. Germline CDR1 and CDR2: SGHRS and YFSETQ. Trimming shortened V by 1 base and J by 2 bases, and 10 bases separated the two germline ends. CDR3 residues: CASSLFRATYEQYF. CDR3 DNA: TGCGCCAGCAGCTTGTTCCGGGCGACCTACGAGCAGTACTTC.

This clone has only one observation. J is TRBJ1-1 and V is TRBV4-3, with 7 bases aligning to TRBD1. The germline V gene has CDR1 LGHNA and CDR2 YSLEER. The CDR3 is 15 amino acids. J lost 3 bases, V lost 0 bases, and 4 bases had no gene match. Written as DNA, the CDR3 is TGCGCCAGCAGCCAAGATGGCAGGGGGGACACTGAAGCTTTCTTT. It yields the protein CASSQDGRGDTEAFF.

The chain joins TRBV7-8 to TRBJ2-1; D possibly corresponds to TRBD1 (5 bases). Germline V gene sequence: CDR1 SGHVS, CDR2 FQNEAQ. Deletions cut 2 bases from V and 7 bases from J, with 15 bases between. This CDR3 has 15 residues. The CDR3 DNA follows: TGTGCCAGCAGCTTAAAGGGGCCCATCCGGAATGAGCAGTTCTTC. It specifies CASSLKGPIRNEQFF.